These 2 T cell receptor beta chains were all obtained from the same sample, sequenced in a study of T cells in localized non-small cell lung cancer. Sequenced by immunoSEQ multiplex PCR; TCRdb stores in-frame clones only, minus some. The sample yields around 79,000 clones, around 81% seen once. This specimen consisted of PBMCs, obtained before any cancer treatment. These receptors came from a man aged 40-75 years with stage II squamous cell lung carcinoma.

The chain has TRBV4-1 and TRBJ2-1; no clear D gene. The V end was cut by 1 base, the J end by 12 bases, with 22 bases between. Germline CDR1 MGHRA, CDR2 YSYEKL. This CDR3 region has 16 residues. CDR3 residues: CASSQAFSSQHARQFF. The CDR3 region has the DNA TGCGCCAGCAGCCAAGCTTTTTCTTCCCAGCATGCCCGGCAGTTCTTC.

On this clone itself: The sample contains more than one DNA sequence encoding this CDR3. The CDR3 loop is CASSADSYGYTF. CDR3 bases: TGTGCCAGCAGCGCGGACAGCTATGGCTACACCTTC. The chain recombines TRBV6-1 with TRBJ1-2; maybe TRBD1 (6 bases). CDR3 length equals 12 residues. Trimming took 6 bases from V and 4 from J, leaving 9 bases between them. Germline assignment: CDR1 MNHNS and CDR2 SASEGT.